This entry concerns a single T cell receptor (beta chain). The antigen is undetermined. The data were taken from a study of cytomegalovirus exposure and HLA in healthy donors. The germline V gene has CDR1 MNHGY and CDR2 SAAAGT. J was trimmed by 10 bases and V by 4 bases; bases with no gene match: 13. This CDR3 is built from 16 residues. With 60 Vbeta and 13 Jbeta primers, the PCR was carried out. Original processing methods: Tens of millions of unique TCR beta chains, 9.5 million to 14 million shared, were counted in a later analysis. The repertoire was sequenced with immunoSEQ multiplex PCR; TCRdb's copy has only in-frame clones and lacks some. V and J calls and clone size are copied from that table; D and trimming were computed from the DNA. The sample has around 100,000 clones; 60% to 75% are singletons. Study conclusions and caveats: There were reportedly fewer N-insertions in an Asian-associated ancestry cluster than the approximately 700-donor mean, in a later analysis.

This chain uses TRBV6-8 with TRBJ2-1; 10 bases line up with TRBD2. The sequence was obtained from a man in his fifties or sixties in good health and CMV-seronegative. Sequencing was done on a sample of PBMCs. DNA for the CDR3: TGTGCCAGCAGTTCCGGACTAGCGGACTCGAACCAGGAGCAGTTCTTC. This gives the protein CASSSGLADSNQEQFF.